A selection of T cell receptor beta chains follows, all from one sample in a study of CD8+ T cells in alopecia areata. Generated by immunoSEQ multiplex PCR, the TCRdb table keeps only in-frame clones and is missing some. The sample has some 100,000 clones; around two fifths are singletons. Sequencing input: CD4+ T cells sorted from blood. The receptors originated from a human donor with alopecia areata. Both conserved end residues are part of each CDR3. A D gene is named only where the DNA matches it firmly. Clone size is shown for a subset of rows, as once, few, many or a class of expanded clone.

d_call	j_call	clone_size	v_call	cdr3_nt	cdr3_aa
-	TRBJ2-1	-	TRBV7-2	TGTGCCAGCAGCCCCGGGAGCTCCTACAATGAGCAGTTCTTC	CASSPGSSYNEQFF
TRBD2	TRBJ2-1	-	TRBV4-1	TGCGCCAGCAGCCAAGGACACACTAGCGGGAATCCCAATGAGCAGTTCTTC	CASSQGHTSGNPNEQFF
TRBD2	TRBJ2-3	-	TRBV5-1	TGCGCCAGCAGCTTTAGTAGCGGGGGCACAGATACGCAGTATTTT	CASSFSSGGTDTQYF
TRBD2	TRBJ2-7	few	TRBV6-5	TGTGCCAGCAGTTACAGCGGGGGGGCCGGTCTGTACGAGCAGTACTTC	CASSYSGGAGLYEQYF
-	TRBJ2-1	few	TRBV7-9	TGTGCCAGCAGCCCACGGACGGGACCAGACAATGAGCAGTTCTTC	CASSPRTGPDNEQFF
-	TRBJ2-3	few	TRBV30	TGTGCCTGGAGTGTCTTCTCCGGGTCGGCAGATACGCAGTATTTT	CAWSVFSGSADTQYF
-	TRBJ1-5	few	TRBV30	TGTGCCTGGAGTGGGGGCGGCAATCAGCCCCAGCATTTT	CAWSGGGNQPQHF
TRBD1	TRBJ1-1	-	TRBV29-1	TGCAGCGTTGAGGAGGGGGCAGGCACTGAAGCTTTCTTT	CSVEEGAGTEAFF
-	TRBJ1-2	few	TRBV30	TGTGCCTGGAGTGTCTTCGGCAGGGCTGGCTACACCTTC	CAWSVFGRAGYTF
-	TRBJ1-2	once	TRBV9	TGTGCCAGCAGCGTAGACGGGCAACCGAGCGCTGGCTACACCTTC	CASSVDGQPSAGYTF
-	TRBJ2-1	-	TRBV28	TGTGCCAGCAGCGGAAATAGTAATGAGCAGTTCTTC	CASSGNSNEQFF
TRBD1	TRBJ1-2	once	TRBV29-1	TGCAGCGTTGCCCCCCTACAGGGGATCTATGGCTACACCTTC	CSVAPLQGIYGYTF
-	TRBJ2-1	few	TRBV28	TGTGCCAGCAGTTTATCCAAATACAATGAGCAGTTCTTC	CASSLSKYNEQFF
TRBD2	TRBJ2-7	few	TRBV28	TGTGCCAGCAGGATTAGCGGGAGCCTCTACGAGCAGTACTTC	CASRISGSLYEQYF
-	TRBJ2-2	-	TRBV28	TGTGCCAGCAGGCCCTCCACCGGGGAGCTGTTTTTT	CASRPSTGELFF
-	TRBJ2-3	-	TRBV29-1	TGCAGAGGACAGTATACAGATACGCAGTATTTT	CRGQYTDTQYF
TRBD1	TRBJ2-3	-	TRBV29-1	TGCAGCTCTGGACAGGGGGCAACTCCAGATACGCAGTATTTT	CSSGQGATPDTQYF
TRBD2	TRBJ2-5	-	TRBV7-9	TGTGCCAGCCTCCTAGCGGGATTGGAGACCCAGTACTTC	CASLLAGLETQYF
-	TRBJ1-1	-	TRBV30	TGTGCCGCCAAACGGGGGGCATGGGCTTTCTTT	CAAKRGAWAFF
-	TRBJ2-5	-	TRBV7-2	TGTGCCAGCAGCTTCCAAGGGGAAGAGACCCAGTACTTC	CASSFQGEETQYF
-	TRBJ1-2	-	TRBV7-2	TGTGCCAGCAGCTCGGGACTCGGCTATGGCTACACCTTC	CASSSGLGYGYTF
-	TRBJ1-2	-	TRBV5-6	TGTGCCAGCAGCTTGGACAGGACCTCTTATGGCTACACCTTC	CASSLDRTSYGYTF
-	TRBJ2-2	-	TRBV28	TGTGCCAGCAGTTATGCCGGGGAGCTGTTTTTT	CASSYAGELFF
-	TRBJ1-1	-	TRBV28	TGTGCCAGCAGCTCCGGGTCTGGGCAAAGGGGTTTCTTT	CASSSGSGQRGFF
TRBD2	TRBJ2-1	-	TRBV29-1	TGCAGCGTGGGGGGGTATCTTCCACGCAATGAGCAGTTCTTC	CSVGGYLPRNEQFF
-	TRBJ2-7	-	TRBV4-1	TGCGCCAGCAGCCCGGAACGGACGGGGACCTACGAGCAGTACTTC	CASSPERTGTYEQYF
-	TRBJ1-2	-	TRBV7-2	TGTGCCAGCAGCTTAACGGCAGGCTATGGCTACACCTTC	CASSLTAGYGYTF
-	TRBJ2-1	-	TRBV30	TGTGCCTGGAGTTACTCACAGTGGGGTGAGCAGTTCTTC	CAWSYSQWGEQFF
TRBD1	TRBJ1-2	-	TRBV29-1	TGCAGCGTTGAAAGGGACAGGGGATACCAGCATTATGGCTACACCTTC	CSVERDRGYQHYGYTF
TRBD1	TRBJ2-7	-	TRBV28	TGTGCCAGCTCAAATCCGGGACAGGCATACGAGCAGTACTTC	CASSNPGQAYEQYF
TRBD1	TRBJ1-1	-	TRBV29-1	TGCAGCGTCCGGACAGGGGTGCGCACTGAAGCTTTCTTT	CSVRTGVRTEAFF
TRBD2	TRBJ2-3	-	TRBV7-2	TGTGCCAGCAGCTTACAAGCGGGGGGGGGCACAGATACGCAGTATTTT	CASSLQAGGGTDTQYF
-	TRBJ2-6	few	TRBV29-1	TGCAGCGTGTTCAGCTCTGGGGCCAACGTCCTGACTTTC	CSVFSSGANVLTF